This T cell receptor (beta chain) was sequenced in a study of cytomegalovirus exposure and HLA in healthy donors. PCR used 60 Vbeta primers and 13 Jbeta primers. Sequenced by immunoSEQ multiplex PCR; TCRdb stores in-frame clones only, minus some. This repertoire includes around 200,000 clones. Study-wide results and caveats: Later work found most CMV-associated TCR beta chains apparently HLA-restricted. Judged likely to be a sequencing artifact was a cluster of highly shared sequence variants. Common viral pathogens seemed, in a later analysis, to connect with several of the most significant clusters.

Healthy individuals who donated bone marrow served as the donors. As concerns this clone: The antigen remains undetermined.

In germline, CDR1 is MGHRA, CDR2 YSYEKL. This CDR3 has 15 residues. The V and J ends lost 1 base and 5 bases, in that order; junction bases with no gene match: 2. V usage is TRBV4-1 and J usage is TRBJ1-4, with 9 nucleotides matching TRBD1. What was sequenced was PBMCs. This receptor was taken from a woman in her thirties in good health and CMV-seropositive. CDR3 coding DNA: TGCGCCAGCAGCCAAGGGACAGGGGTGAATGAAAAACTGTTTTTT. Its protein is CASSQGTGVNEKLFF.